Shown below are 14 T cell receptor beta chains from a single sample sequenced in a study of T cells in Graves' hyperthyroidism and ophthalmopathy. RNA transcripts served as the template for amplifying TCR beta CDR3 regions. The HTBI primer set served for first-round RT-PCR of the TCR CDR3. TCRdb passed the multiplex PCR reads through MiXCR, listing each CDR3 protein once. The sample lists approximately 400,000 distinct CDR3 sequences, around an eighth occurring once. Sequenced input: blood. These receptors originate from a man aged 25 to 40 with Graves' hyperthyroidism that later progressed to Graves' ophthalmopathy.

The V gene is TRBV30, the J gene TRBJ1-6; D is perhaps TRBD1 (5 bases). The V end lost 0 bases, the J end lost 14 bases, and 17 bases lay between the germline ends. Germline CDR1 is GTSNPN and CDR2 is SVGIG (reference sequence). This CDR3 is built from 14 residues. The CDR3 sequence: CAWSVGTDFGALHF. In DNA, the CDR3 is TGTGCCTGGAGTGTAGGGACGGACTTTGGGGCCCTCCACTTT.

For this clonotype: Possible read error: a much larger clone is one base away. The V gene is TRBV9, the J gene TRBJ2-5, with no clear D. The germline gives CDR1 SGDLS, CDR2 YYNGEE. CDR3 length equals 13 residues. Trimming cost V 5 bases and J 2 bases, with 10 bases left between them. CDR3 DNA: TGTGCCAGCAGTTCGTGGGGACAAGAGACCCAGTACTTC. Protein product: CASSSWGQETQYF.

This clonotype was seen at least ten times. The V and J genes are TRBV11-3 and TRBJ2-7; D not resolved. The V and J ends lost 1 base and 0 bases respectively, with 4 bases between them. The CDR3 is 13 amino acids. Germline-derived CDR1 and CDR2 are SGHNT and YENEEA. The CDR3 coding sequence is TGTGCCAGCAGCTTAGCCCCCTCCTACGAGCAGTACTTC. This sequence encodes CASSLAPSYEQYF.

For this clonotype: A clone one base away is much larger, so this may be a read error. The rearrangement joins TRBV27 to TRBJ2-7; D ambiguous. There are 17 residues in the CDR3. Looked up from germline, CDR1 is MNHEY and CDR2 is SMNVEV (reference sequence). CDR3 coding DNA: TGTGCCAGCAGTTTATCGGCGATTGGGGTACCCCCCTACGAGCAGCACTTC. Residues: CASSLSAIGVPPYEQHF.

This clonotype was seen ten or more times. The rearrangement joins TRBV11-2 to TRBJ2-7; TRBD2 matches 9 bases. V gave up 7 bases and J gave up 2 bases; unmatched junction bases: 9. CDR3 length: 15 residues. The germline CDR1 and CDR2 sequences are SGHAT and FQNNGV. CDR3 sequence reads: CASTLGLAGTYEQYF. The CDR3 DNA is TGTGCCAGCACCCTCGGCCTAGCGGGAACCTACGAGCAGTACTTC.

A remark on this clonotype: Relative to the germline gene, one junction end is altered; a read error may explain this. V is TRBV3-1 and J is TRBJ1-5; D is perhaps TRBD1 (5 bases). The germline gives CDR1 LGHDT, CDR2 YNNKEL (reference sequence). There are 14 residues in the CDR3. The CDR3 bases are TGTGCCAGCGGGAGGGGCCTCAGCAATCAGCTCCAGCATTTT. Protein: CASGRGLSNQLQHF.

This clonotype occurred many times. This rearrangement joins TRBV2 to TRBJ2-2; 8 positions match TRBD2. Per germline, CDR1 SNHLY and CDR2 FYNNEI. V shed 5 bases and J 3 bases; nucleotides not matched to a gene: 5. The CDR3 consists of 15 residues. In DNA, the CDR3 is TGTGCCAGCAGTTTAAGCGGGGGAGACACCGGGGAGCTGTTTTTT. Encoded protein: CASSLSGGDTGELFF.

The rearrangement links TRBV5-5 to TRBJ2-2; no reliable D call. The CDR3 is made up of 13 amino acids. The germline gives CDR1 SGHKS, CDR2 YYEKEE (reference sequence). Trimming removed 2 bases from V and 8 bases from J, with 10 bases in between. The CDR3 is CASSLFGVGELFF. The CDR3 DNA reads TGTGCCAGCAGCTTATTTGGGGTAGGGGAGCTGTTTTTT.

The chain links TRBV5-5 to TRBJ2-1; 8 bases align to TRBD2. The J segment lost 9 bases and the V segment lost 0 bases, leaving 8 bases of the junction unmatched. Germline CDR1 reads SGHKS; CDR2 reads YYEKEE (reference sequence). The CDR3 sequence is 15 residues long. The CDR3 nucleotides read TGTGCCAGCAGCTTGGAGACGGGGGGGTGGGTTGAGCAGTTCTTC. Its translation is CASSLETGGWVEQFF.

This clonotype was picked up many times. This chain connects TRBV7-9 to TRBJ1-2, with D possibly being TRBD1 (5 bases). V lost 3 bases, J lost 4 bases, and 18 bases lay in between. The germline CDR1 and CDR2 sequences are SEHNR and FQNEAQ (reference sequence). The CDR3 extends over 16 amino acids. The DNA for the CDR3 is TGTGCCAGCAGCTTGTCCGGACGGGGACTCCTCTATGGCTACACCTTC. It specifies CASSLSGRGLLYGYTF.

The sample holds a few counts of this clonotype. One junction end does not reproduce the germline sequence, and a read error may be involved. The chain carries TRBV7-9 and TRBJ1-5; TRBD1 agrees at 7 bases. This CDR3 contains 15 residues. Germline CDR1 is SEHNR and CDR2 is FQNEAQ (reference sequence). The CDR3 region is CASSLGDSSNQPQHF. CDR3 in DNA: TGCGCCAGCAGCTTAGGGGACAGTAGCAATCAGCCCCAGCATTTT.

The J gene is TRBJ1-3, the V gene TRBV6-5; D is uncertain. The CDR3 runs to 16 residues. Germline CDR1 and CDR2: MNHEY and SVGAGI. V shed 0 bases and J shed 0 bases, with 9 bases lying between them. The CDR3 DNA sequence: TGTGCCAGCAGTTACTCGAAGGGCTACTCTGGAAACACCATATATTTT. It specifies CASSYSKGYSGNTIYF.

The table lists this clonotype with a few counts. The chain joins TRBV4-1 to TRBJ2-2, with D perhaps given as TRBD1 or TRBD2 (6 bases each). CDR3 length: 15 amino acids. The germline gives CDR1 MGHRA, CDR2 YSYEKL. Trimming took 0 bases from V and 5 from J, leaving 10 bases between them. The CDR3 region has the DNA TGCGCCAGCAGCCAAGAACGGGGGCGGACCGGGGAGCTGTTTTTT. Protein: CASSQERGRTGELFF.

This clonotype was counted ten times or more. Written as DNA, the CDR3 is TGTGCCAGCAGCTTAGACTGGCAGTTGACCACCGGGGAGCTGTTTTTT. It codes for CASSLDWQLTTGELFF. J is TRBJ2-2 and V is TRBV7-9; D gene ambiguous. The CDR3 length is 16 residues. V was pared by 1 base and J by 4 bases, with 13 bases between. In germline, CDR1 is SEHNR, CDR2 FQNEAQ (reference sequence). Variable domain in full (rest from reference TRBV7-9 and TRBJ2-2): DTGVSQNPRHKITKRGQNVTFRCDPISEHNRLYWYRQTLGQGPEFLTYFQNEAQLEKSRLLSDRFSAERPKGSFSTLEIQRTEQGDSAMYLCASSLDWQLTTGELFFGEGSRLTVL.